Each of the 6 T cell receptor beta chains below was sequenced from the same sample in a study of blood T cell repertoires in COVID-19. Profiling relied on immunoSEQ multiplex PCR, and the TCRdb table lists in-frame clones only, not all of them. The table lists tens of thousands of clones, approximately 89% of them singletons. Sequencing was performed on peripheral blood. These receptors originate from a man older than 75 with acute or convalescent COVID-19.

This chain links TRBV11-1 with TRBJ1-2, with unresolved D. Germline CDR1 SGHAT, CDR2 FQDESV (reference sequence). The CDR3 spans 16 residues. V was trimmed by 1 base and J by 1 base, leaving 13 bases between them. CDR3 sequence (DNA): TGTGCCAGCAGCTTAGAAGGCGGAACTTATAACTATGGCTACACCTTC. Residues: CASSLEGGTYNYGYTF. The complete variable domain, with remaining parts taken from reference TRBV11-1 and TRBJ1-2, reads EAEVAQSPRYKITEKSQAVAFWCDPISGHATLYWYRQILGQGPELLVQFQDESVVDDSQLPKDRFSAERLKGVDSTLKIQPAELGDSAMYLCASSLEGGTYNYGYTFGSGTRLTVV.

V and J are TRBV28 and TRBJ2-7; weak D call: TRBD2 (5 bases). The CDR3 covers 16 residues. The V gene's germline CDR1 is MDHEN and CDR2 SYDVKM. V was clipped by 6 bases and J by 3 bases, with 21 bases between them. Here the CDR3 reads CASRPPRGQASYEQYF. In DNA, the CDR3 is TGTGCCAGCAGACCCCCGCGCGGGCAGGCGAGCTACGAGCAGTACTTC.

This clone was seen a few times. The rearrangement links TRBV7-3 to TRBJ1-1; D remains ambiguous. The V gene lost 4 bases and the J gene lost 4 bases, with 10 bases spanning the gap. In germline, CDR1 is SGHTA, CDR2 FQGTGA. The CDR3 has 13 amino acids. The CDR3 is CASSSEEGTEAFF. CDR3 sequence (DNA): TGTGCCAGCAGCTCCGAGGAGGGCACTGAAGCTTTCTTT.

DNA of the CDR3: TGTGCCAGCAGACTGACAACTAACACCGGGGAGCTGTTTTTT. Translated: CASRLTTNTGELFF. The chain employs TRBV11-3 and TRBJ2-2, with D unclear. Looked up from germline, CDR1 is SGHNT and CDR2 is YENEEA. The V end lost 6 bases, the J end lost 2 bases, and 10 bases lay between the germline ends. The CDR3 consists of 14 residues.

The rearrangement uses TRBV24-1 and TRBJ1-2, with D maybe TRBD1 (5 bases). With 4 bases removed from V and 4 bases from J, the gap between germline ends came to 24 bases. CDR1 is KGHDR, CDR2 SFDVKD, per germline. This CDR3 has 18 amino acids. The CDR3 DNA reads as TGTGCCACCAGTGACCAATACAACCGGCAGGGCAACTTCTATGGCTACACCTTC. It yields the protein CATSDQYNRQGNFYGYTF.

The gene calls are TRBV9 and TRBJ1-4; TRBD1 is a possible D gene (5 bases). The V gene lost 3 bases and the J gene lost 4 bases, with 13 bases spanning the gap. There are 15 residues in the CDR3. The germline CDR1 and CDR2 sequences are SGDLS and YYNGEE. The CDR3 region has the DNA TGTGCCAGCAGCGAACAGGTGGGGGGTAATGAAAAACTGTTTTTT. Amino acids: CASSEQVGGNEKLFF. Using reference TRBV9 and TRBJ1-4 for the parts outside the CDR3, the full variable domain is DSGVTQTPKHLITATGQRVTLRCSPRSGDLSVYWYQQSLDQGLQFLIQYYNGEERAKGNILERFSAQQFPDLHSELNLSSLELGDSALYFCASSEQVGGNEKLFFGSGTQLSVL.